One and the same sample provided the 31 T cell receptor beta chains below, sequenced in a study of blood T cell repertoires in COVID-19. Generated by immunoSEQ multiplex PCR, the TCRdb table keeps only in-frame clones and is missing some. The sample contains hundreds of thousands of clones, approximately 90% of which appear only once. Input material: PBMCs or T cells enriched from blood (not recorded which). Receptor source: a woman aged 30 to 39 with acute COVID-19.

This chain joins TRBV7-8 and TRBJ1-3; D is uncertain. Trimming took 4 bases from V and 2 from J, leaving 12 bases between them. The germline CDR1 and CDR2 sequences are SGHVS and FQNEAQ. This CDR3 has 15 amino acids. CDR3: CASSSTLAAGNTIYF. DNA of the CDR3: TGTGCCAGCAGCTCCACCTTGGCTGCTGGAAACACCATATATTTT. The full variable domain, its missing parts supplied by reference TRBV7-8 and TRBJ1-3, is GAGVSQSPRYKVAKRGQDVALRCDPISGHVSLFWYQQALGQGPEFLTYFQNEAQLDKSGLPSDRFFAERPEGSVSTLKIQRTQQEDSAVYLCASSSTLAAGNTIYFGEGSWLTVV.

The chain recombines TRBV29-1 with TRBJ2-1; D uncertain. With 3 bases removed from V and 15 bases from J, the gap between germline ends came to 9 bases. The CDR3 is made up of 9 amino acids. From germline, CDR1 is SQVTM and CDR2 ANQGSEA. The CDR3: CSVDGVRFF. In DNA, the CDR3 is TGCAGCGTTGACGGTGTTCGGTTCTTC.

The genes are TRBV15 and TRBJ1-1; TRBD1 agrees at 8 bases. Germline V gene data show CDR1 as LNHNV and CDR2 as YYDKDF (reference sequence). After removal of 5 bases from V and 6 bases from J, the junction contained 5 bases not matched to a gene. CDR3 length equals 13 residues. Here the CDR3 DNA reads TGTGCCACCAGCTGGACAGGGTTCGCTGAAGCTTTCTTT. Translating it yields CATSWTGFAEAFF.

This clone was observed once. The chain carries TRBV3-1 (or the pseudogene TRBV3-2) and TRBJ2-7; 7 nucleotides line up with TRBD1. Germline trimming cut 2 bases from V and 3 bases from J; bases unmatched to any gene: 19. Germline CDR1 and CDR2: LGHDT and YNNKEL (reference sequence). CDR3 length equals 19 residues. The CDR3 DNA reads TGTGCCAGCAGCCAAACGCGCGGAAGGAACAGGGGCTATAACTACGAGCAGTACTTC. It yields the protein CASSQTRGRNRGYNYEQYF.

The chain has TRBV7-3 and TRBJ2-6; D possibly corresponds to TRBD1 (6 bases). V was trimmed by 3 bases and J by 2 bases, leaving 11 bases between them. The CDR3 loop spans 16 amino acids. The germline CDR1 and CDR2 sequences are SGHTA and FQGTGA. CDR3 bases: TGTGCCAGCAGCTTCTCAGGGGCCCCTGGGGCCAACGTCCTGACTTTC. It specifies CASSFSGAPGANVLTF. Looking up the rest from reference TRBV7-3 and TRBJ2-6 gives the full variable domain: GAGVSQTPSNKVTEKGKYVELRCDPISGHTALYWYRQSLGQGPEFLIYFQGTGAADDSGLPNDRFFAVRPEGSVSTLKIQRTERGDSAVYLCASSFSGAPGANVLTFGAGSRLTVL.

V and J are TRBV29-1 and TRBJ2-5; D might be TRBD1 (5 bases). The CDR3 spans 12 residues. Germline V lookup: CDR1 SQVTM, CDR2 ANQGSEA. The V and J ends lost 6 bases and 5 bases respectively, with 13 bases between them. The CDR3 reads CSVRVGGETQYF. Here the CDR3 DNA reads TGCAGCGTCAGGGTCGGTGGGGAGACCCAGTACTTC.

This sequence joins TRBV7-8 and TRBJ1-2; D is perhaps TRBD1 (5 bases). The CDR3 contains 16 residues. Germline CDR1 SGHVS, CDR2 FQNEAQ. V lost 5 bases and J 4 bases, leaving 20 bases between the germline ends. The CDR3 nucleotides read TGTGCCAGCAGCCCCAAACCGGGACTGAACCTCTATGGCTACACCTTC. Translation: CASSPKPGLNLYGYTF.

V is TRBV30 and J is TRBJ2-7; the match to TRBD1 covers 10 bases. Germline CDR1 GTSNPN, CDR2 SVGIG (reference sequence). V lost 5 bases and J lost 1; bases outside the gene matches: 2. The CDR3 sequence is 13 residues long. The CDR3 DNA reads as TGTGCCTGGGGACAGGGGGGATCCTACGAGCAGTACTTC. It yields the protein CAWGQGGSYEQYF.

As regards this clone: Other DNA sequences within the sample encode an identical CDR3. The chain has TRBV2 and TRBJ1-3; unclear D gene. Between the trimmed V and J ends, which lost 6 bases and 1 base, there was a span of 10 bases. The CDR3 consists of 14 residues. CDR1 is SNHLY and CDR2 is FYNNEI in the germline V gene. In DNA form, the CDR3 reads TGTGCCAGCAGCGCGGGTGGTTCTGGAAACACCATATATTTT. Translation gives CASSAGGSGNTIYF. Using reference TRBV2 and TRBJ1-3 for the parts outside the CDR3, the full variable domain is EPEVTQTPSHQVTQMGQEVILRCVPISNHLYFYWYRQILGQKVEFLVSFYNNEISEKSEIFDDQFSVERPDGSNFTLKIRSTKLEDSAMYFCASSAGGSGNTIYFGEGSWLTVV.

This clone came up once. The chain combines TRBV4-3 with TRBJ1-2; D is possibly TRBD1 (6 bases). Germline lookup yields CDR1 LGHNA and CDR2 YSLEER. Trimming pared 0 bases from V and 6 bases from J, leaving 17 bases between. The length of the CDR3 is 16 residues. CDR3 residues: CASSQDSRGARDGYTF. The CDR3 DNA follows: TGCGCCAGCAGCCAAGATTCGCGGGGGGCCAGGGATGGCTACACCTTC.

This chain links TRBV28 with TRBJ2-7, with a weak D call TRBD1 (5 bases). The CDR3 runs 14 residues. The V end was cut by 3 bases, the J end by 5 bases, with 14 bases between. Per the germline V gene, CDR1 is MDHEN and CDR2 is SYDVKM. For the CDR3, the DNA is TGTGCCAGCAGTTTGCAGGGCCTACCGGACGAGCAGTACTTC. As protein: CASSLQGLPDEQYF.

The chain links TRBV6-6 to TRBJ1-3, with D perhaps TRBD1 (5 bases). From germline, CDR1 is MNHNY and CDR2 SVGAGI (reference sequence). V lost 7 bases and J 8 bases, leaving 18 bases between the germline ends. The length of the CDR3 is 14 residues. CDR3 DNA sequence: TGTGCCAGCACCATGGTGGGGCAGCACGACACCATATATTTT. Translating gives CASTMVGQHDTIYF.

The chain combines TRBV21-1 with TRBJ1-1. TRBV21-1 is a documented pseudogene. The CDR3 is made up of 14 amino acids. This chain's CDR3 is CASSLEGLNTEAFF. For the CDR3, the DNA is TGTGCCAGCAGCCTGGAGGGACTGAACACTGAAGCTTTCTTT.

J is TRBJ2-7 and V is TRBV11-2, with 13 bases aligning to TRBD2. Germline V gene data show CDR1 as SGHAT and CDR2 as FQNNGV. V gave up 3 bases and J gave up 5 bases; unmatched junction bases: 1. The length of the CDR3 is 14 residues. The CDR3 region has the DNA TGTGCCAGCAGCTTCGGACTAGCGGGAGACGAGCAGTACTTC. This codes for CASSFGLAGDEQYF.

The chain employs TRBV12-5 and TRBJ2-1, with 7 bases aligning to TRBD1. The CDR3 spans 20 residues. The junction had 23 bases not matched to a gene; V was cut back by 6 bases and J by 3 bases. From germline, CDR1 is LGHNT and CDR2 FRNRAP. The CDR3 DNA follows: TGTGCTAGTGGCAGCCCGGACAGGCTTCAAGAGCTTTTTCGCTACAATGAGCAGTTCTTC. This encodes CASGSPDRLQELFRYNEQFF.

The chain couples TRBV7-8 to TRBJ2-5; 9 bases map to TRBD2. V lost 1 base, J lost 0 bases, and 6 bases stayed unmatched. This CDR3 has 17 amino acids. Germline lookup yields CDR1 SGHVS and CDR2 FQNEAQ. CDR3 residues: CASSLDSSGTYQETQYF. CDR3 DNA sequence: TGTGCCAGCAGCTTAGATTCTAGCGGGACGTACCAAGAGACCCAGTACTTC. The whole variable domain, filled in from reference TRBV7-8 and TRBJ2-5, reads GAGVSQSPRYKVAKRGQDVALRCDPISGHVSLFWYQQALGQGPEFLTYFQNEAQLDKSGLPSDRFFAERPEGSVSTLKIQRTQQEDSAVYLCASSLDSSGTYQETQYFGPGTRLLVL.

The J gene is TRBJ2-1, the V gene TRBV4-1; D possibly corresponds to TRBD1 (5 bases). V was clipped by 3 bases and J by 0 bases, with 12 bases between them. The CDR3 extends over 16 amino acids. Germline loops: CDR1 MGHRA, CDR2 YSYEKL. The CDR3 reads CASSHVGASSYNEQFF. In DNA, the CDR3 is TGCGCCAGCAGCCACGTAGGGGCGAGCTCCTACAATGAGCAGTTCTTC.

Here the CDR3 reads CASSQQAEQYF. The CDR3 DNA reads TGTGCCAGCAGCCAACAGGCCGAGCAGTACTTC. The rearrangement links TRBV7-9 to TRBJ2-7; tentative D call: TRBD1 (5 bases). CDR3 length: 11 amino acids. With 5 bases removed from V and 6 bases from J, the gap between germline ends came to 8 bases. CDR1 SEHNR and CDR2 FQNEAQ come from the germline V gene (reference sequence).

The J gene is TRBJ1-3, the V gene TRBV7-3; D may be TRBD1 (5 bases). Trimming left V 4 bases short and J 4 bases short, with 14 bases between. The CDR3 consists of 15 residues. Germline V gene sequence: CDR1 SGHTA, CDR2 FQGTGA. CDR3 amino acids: CASSSPGVTGNTIYF. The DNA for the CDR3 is TGTGCCAGCAGCTCCCCGGGGGTGACAGGAAACACCATATATTTT.

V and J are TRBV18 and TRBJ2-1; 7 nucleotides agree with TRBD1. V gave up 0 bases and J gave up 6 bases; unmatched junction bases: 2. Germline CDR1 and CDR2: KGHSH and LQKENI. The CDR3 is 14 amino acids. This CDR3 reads CASSPPTGLNEQFF. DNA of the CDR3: TGTGCCAGCTCACCACCGACAGGGCTCAATGAGCAGTTCTTC.

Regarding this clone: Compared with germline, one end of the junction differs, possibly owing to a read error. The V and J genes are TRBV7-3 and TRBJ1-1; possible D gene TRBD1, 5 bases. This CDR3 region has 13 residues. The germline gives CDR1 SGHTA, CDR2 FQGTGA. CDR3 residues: CASSRQGDTEAFF. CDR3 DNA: TGTGCCAGCAGCCGCCAGGGTGACACGGAAGCTTTCTTT.

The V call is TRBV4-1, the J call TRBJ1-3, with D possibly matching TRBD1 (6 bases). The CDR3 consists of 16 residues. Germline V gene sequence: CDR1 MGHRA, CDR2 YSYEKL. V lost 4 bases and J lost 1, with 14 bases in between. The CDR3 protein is CASSLRPGDSGNTIYF. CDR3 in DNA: TGCGCCAGCAGCCTCCGCCCAGGGGATTCTGGAAACACCATATATTTT.

CDR3: CASSEYGDSSSYEQYF. The CDR3 region has the DNA TGTGCCAGCAGTGAGTACGGGGACAGCTCCTCCTACGAGCAGTACTTC. J is TRBJ2-7 and V is TRBV6-1, with TRBD1 matching over 7 bases. The germline V gene has CDR1 MNHNS and CDR2 SASEGT. V shed 3 bases and J 0 bases; nucleotides not matched to a gene: 8. This CDR3 has 16 residues.

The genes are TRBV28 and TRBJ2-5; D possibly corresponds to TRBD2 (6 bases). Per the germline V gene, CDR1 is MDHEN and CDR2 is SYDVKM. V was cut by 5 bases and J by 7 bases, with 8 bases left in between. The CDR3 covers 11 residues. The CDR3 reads CASSGGGTQYF. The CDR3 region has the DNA TGTGCCAGCAGTGGGGGAGGGACCCAGTACTTC.

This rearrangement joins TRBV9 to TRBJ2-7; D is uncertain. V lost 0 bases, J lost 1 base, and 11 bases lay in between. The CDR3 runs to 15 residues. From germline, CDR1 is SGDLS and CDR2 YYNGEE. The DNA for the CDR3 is TGTGCCAGCAGCGTAGAATGGGCCCCTTCCTACGAGCAGTACTTC. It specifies CASSVEWAPSYEQYF.

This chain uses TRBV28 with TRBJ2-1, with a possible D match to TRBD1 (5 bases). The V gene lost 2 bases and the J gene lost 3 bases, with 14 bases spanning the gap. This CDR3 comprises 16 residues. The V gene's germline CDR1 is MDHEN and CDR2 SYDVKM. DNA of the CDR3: TGTGCCAGCAGTTTACTCGCGAGTCAGGGCTACAATGAGCAGTTCTTC. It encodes CASSLLASQGYNEQFF.

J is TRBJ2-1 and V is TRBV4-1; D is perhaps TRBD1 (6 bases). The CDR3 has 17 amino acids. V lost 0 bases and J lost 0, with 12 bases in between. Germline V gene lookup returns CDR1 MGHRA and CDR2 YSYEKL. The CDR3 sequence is CASSQERTESSYNEQFF. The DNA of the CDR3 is TGCGCCAGCAGCCAAGAGAGGACAGAGAGCTCCTACAATGAGCAGTTCTTC.

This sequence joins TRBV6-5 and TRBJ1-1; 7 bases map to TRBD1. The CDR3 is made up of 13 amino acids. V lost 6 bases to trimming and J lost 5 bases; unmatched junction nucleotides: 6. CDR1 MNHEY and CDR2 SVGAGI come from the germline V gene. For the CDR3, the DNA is TGTGCCAGCAGACAGACAGGGCGGACTGAAGCTTTCTTT. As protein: CASRQTGRTEAFF.

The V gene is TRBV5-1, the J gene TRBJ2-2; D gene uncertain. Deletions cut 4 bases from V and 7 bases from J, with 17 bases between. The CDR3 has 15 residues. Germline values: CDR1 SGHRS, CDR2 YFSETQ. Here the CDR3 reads CASSRDGRINGELFF. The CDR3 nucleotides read TGCGCCAGCAGCAGAGATGGCAGGATAAACGGGGAGCTGTTTTTT.

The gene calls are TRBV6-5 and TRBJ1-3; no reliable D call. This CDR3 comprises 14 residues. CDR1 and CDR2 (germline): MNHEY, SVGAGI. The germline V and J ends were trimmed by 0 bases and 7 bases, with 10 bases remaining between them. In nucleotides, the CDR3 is TGTGCCAGCAGTTACTCGCCAGTTCTCAACACCATATATTTT. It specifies CASSYSPVLNTIYF.

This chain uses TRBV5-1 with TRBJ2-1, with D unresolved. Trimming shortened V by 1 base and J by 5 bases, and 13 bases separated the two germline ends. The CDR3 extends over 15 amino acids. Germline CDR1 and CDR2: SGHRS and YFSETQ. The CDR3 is CASSLKSAADNEQFF. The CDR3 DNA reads TGCGCCAGCAGCTTGAAATCGGCGGCGGACAATGAGCAGTTCTTC.